This TCR beta chain was recorded in a study of blood T cell repertoires in COVID-19. Turning to the study itself: PBMCs, B-cell-depleted T cells, or T cells were the source of the cDNA or gDNA that made up the material.

The V gene's germline CDR1 is SGHDN and CDR2 FVKESK. Trimming shortened V by 1 base and J by 8 bases, and 16 bases separated the two germline ends. The length of the CDR3 is 15 residues. Original data processing: Amplification of reference gene primers was used by the study to estimate nucleated cell counts. Assay: immunoSEQ multiplex PCR; the TCRdb copy retains only in-frame clones and omits some. V and J calls and clone size come straight from that table; D and trimming were deduced from the DNA. The repertoire includes approximately 180,000 clones, 70% to 90% of them detected once, and about 22% sits in the top ten.

The sequenced sample was peripheral blood. The rearrangement uses TRBV14 and TRBJ2-3; no clear D gene. The sequence came from a man in his sixties with active or convalescent COVID-19. The chain's CDR3 is CASSQAVWFRSTQYF. CDR3 in DNA: TGTGCCAGCAGCCAAGCGGTCTGGTTTCGGAGTACGCAGTATTTT.